This entry lists 9 T cell receptor beta chains sequenced from one sample in a study of identical twins. TCRdb reprocessed the 5' RACE reads via MiXCR and lists one record per CDR3 protein. Here the sample spans around 340,000 distinct CDR3 sequences, around 12% being singletons. The sample was also linked to a second study, of yellow fever vaccine responses in identical twins.

Sequencing was carried out using CD8+ T cells sorted from blood. The receptors were sampled from a woman aged 18 to 35 in good health.

This clonotype was seen a single time. The chain employs TRBV27 and TRBJ2-4, with 12 bases aligning to TRBD2. J lost 11 bases, V lost 4 bases, and 3 bases had no gene match. Germline V gene sequence: CDR1 MNHEY, CDR2 SMNVEV (reference sequence). The CDR3 sequence is 13 residues long. The CDR3 nucleotides read TGTGCCAGCAGTTCGGCTAGCGGGAGGGTTCAGTACTTC. This translates into CASSSASGRVQYF.

This clonotype showed up just a few times. An end of the junction differs from the germline gene, which may be a read error. The chain joins TRBV20-1 to TRBJ2-3; 10 nucleotides match TRBD2. CDR1 and CDR2 from the germline V gene are DFQATT and SNEGSKA (reference sequence). The CDR3 contains 15 residues. The CDR3 sequence: CCAKSPSGGADTQYF. The CDR3 DNA is TGCTGTGCAAAGTCCCCTAGCGGGGGAGCAGATACGCAGTATTTT.

This clonotype was recorded a few times. This chain connects TRBV25-1 to TRBJ2-1, with D possibly being TRBD1 (6 bases). Trimming shortened V by 8 bases and J by 3 bases, and 17 bases separated the two germline ends. Germline V lookup: CDR1 MGHDK, CDR2 SYGVNS. The length of the CDR3 is 15 residues. CDR3 bases: TGTGCCAGCCTGTCTGAGGGGGTACGCTACAATGAGCAGTTCTTC. It encodes CASLSEGVRYNEQFF. The variable domain in full, with the rest retrieved from reference TRBV25-1 and TRBJ2-1, is EADIYQTPRYLVIGTGKKITLECSQTMGHDKMYWYQQDPGMELHLIHYSYGVNSTEKGDLSSESTVSRIRTEHFPLTLESARPSHTSQYLCASLSEGVRYNEQFFGPGTRLTVL.

A word on this clonotype: The germline gene is not matched at one end of the junction; a read error may be the cause. This chain uses TRBV6-1 with TRBJ1-5, with TRBD1 identical over 8 bases. Germline-derived CDR1 and CDR2 are MNHNS and SASEGT. The CDR3 spans 15 residues. The CDR3 spells CVSSEQTGGNQPQHF. CDR3 in DNA: TGTGTCAGCAGTGAGCAGACAGGGGGCAATCAGCCCCAGCATTTT.

The sample holds a few counts of this clonotype. The genes are TRBV5-1 and TRBJ1-1; 7 bases are shared with TRBD1. V shed 9 bases and J 3 bases; nucleotides not matched to a gene: 20. The CDR3 loop spans 17 amino acids. The germline V gene has CDR1 SGHRS and CDR2 YFSETQ. The CDR3 nucleotides read TGCGCCACACCGGAGACAGGGTGTTGGGTAAGAGACACTGAAGCTTTCTTT. This gives the protein CATPETGCWVRDTEAFF.

The chain employs TRBV28 and TRBJ1-1; no reliable D call. Germline V CDR1 and CDR2: MDHEN, SYDVKM. The CDR3 has 12 residues. The V end was cut by 6 bases, the J end by 4 bases, with 9 bases between. The CDR3 sequence is CASSRPGTEAFF. In nucleotides, the CDR3 is TGTGCCAGCAGCCGTCCGGGCACTGAAGCTTTCTTT. The entire variable domain, with the rest obtained from reference TRBV28 and TRBJ1-1, is as follows: DVKVTQSSRYLVKRTGEKVFLECVQDMDHENMFWYRQDPGLGLRLIYFSYDVKMKEKGDIPEGYSVSREKKERFSLILESASTNQTSMYLCASSRPGTEAFFGQGTRLTVV.

This clonotype was seen at least ten times. V gene TRBV15 combines with J gene TRBJ2-1; D is possibly TRBD2 (6 bases). Germline V lookup: CDR1 LNHNV, CDR2 YYDKDF (reference sequence). The CDR3 length is 12 residues. Trimming cost V 5 bases and J 5 bases, with 7 bases left between them. CDR3 amino acids: CATSPGDNEQFF. DNA for the CDR3: TGTGCCACCAGCCCGGGAGACAATGAGCAGTTCTTC. The whole variable domain, filled in from reference TRBV15 and TRBJ2-1, reads DAMVIQNPRYQVTQFGKPVTLSCSQTLNHNVMYWYQQKSSQAPKLLFHYYDKDFNNEADTPDNFQSRRPNTSFCFLDIRSPGLGDTAMYLCATSPGDNEQFFGPGTRLTVL.

V and J are TRBV24-1 and TRBJ2-7; 10 nucleotides agree with TRBD2. The V and J ends lost 4 bases and 8 bases, in that order; junction bases with no gene match: 7. The CDR3 has 14 amino acids. The germline gives CDR1 KGHDR, CDR2 SFDVKD. The CDR3 nucleotides are TGTGCCACCAGTGAGGCAGCGGGAGGGCGCAAGCAGTACTTC. Encoded protein: CATSEAAGGRKQYF.

This clonotype was observed a few times. The CDR3 nucleotides read TGTGCCAGCTTGGTCGAAGGTTACGAGCAGTACTTC. Translating gives CASLVEGYEQYF. V and J are TRBV2 and TRBJ2-7; D not certain. Germline CDR1 and CDR2: SNHLY and FYNNEI. With 8 bases removed from V and 4 bases from J, the gap between germline ends came to 12 bases. This CDR3 has 12 amino acids.